One sample yielded the 18 T cell receptor beta chains listed below, sequenced in a study of PD-1 blockade in mismatch repair-deficient tumors. Generated by immunoSEQ multiplex PCR, the TCRdb table keeps only in-frame clones and is missing some. The table records some 110,000 clones, around three quarters of them present only once. The input for sequencing was peripheral blood, taken just over 59 weeks after starting pembrolizumab. These TCRs come from an adult with mismatch repair-deficient cancer.

This sequence joins TRBV5-1 and TRBJ1-6; the D is unclear. V shed 4 bases and J shed 5 bases, with 13 bases lying between them. Germline V gene lookup returns CDR1 SGHRS and CDR2 YFSETQ. The CDR3 loop spans 15 amino acids. DNA for the CDR3: TGCGCCAGCAGCGTGTGGGAAATTGATAATTCACCCCTCCACTTT. This codes for CASSVWEIDNSPLHF.

This chain uses TRBV28 with TRBJ2-7, with 8 bases fitting TRBD2. CDR3 length equals 16 residues. Losses at the gene ends were 6 bases for V and 0 bases for J; bases not matched to a gene: 10. Germline values: CDR1 MDHEN, CDR2 SYDVKM. The DNA of the CDR3 is TGTGCCAGCAGACGAGGGGTAGCGGGAAACTCCTACGAGCAGTACTTC. Its translation is CASRRGVAGNSYEQYF.

This sequence joins TRBV28 and TRBJ1-2, with D possibly being TRBD1 (5 bases). The V and J ends lost 4 bases and 6 bases respectively, with 15 bases between them. Germline V gene data show CDR1 as MDHEN and CDR2 as SYDVKM. The CDR3 loop spans 14 amino acids. The CDR3 region is CASSSPGTENGYTF. Here the CDR3 DNA reads TGTGCCAGCAGTTCTCCCGGGACTGAGAATGGCTACACCTTC.

The J gene is TRBJ1-5, the V gene TRBV18; D unresolved. CDR1 KGHSH and CDR2 LQKENI come from the germline V gene. The germline V and J ends were trimmed by 2 bases and 10 bases, with 15 bases remaining between them. This CDR3 has 14 residues. The CDR3 DNA sequence: TGTGCCAGCTCACCAAGGGCAGAGGTACATCCCCAGCATTTT. This codes for CASSPRAEVHPQHF.

This chain links TRBV7-6 with TRBJ2-5, with D possibly TRBD2 on 6 matching bases. The ends were cut back, 1 base at V and 5 bases at J, with 11 bases in the middle. The CDR3 loop spans 14 amino acids. From germline, CDR1 is SGHVS and CDR2 FNYEAQ. The CDR3 DNA reads as TGTGCCAGCAGCTTAGGGCGGGATGCGGAGACCCAGTACTTC. It yields the protein CASSLGRDAETQYF.

Only one count was recorded for this clone. The gene calls are TRBV19 and TRBJ1-4, with a weak D call TRBD1 (5 bases). The V end lost 10 bases, the J end lost 5 bases, and 17 bases lay between the germline ends. Germline V gene sequence: CDR1 LNHDA, CDR2 SQIVND (reference sequence). The CDR3 length is 14 residues. Here the CDR3 DNA reads TGTGCCACAGACCAGGGACGGAAAAATGAAAAACTGTTTTTT. Its protein product is CATDQGRKNEKLFF. Looking up the rest from reference TRBV19 and TRBJ1-4 gives the full variable domain: DGGITQSPKYLFRKEGQNVTLSCEQNLNHDAMYWYRQDPGQGLRLIYYSQIVNDFQKGDIAEGYSVSREKKESFPLTVTSAQKNPTAFYLCATDQGRKNEKLFFGSGTQLSVL.

The chain couples TRBV14 to TRBJ2-1; 11 bases line up with TRBD1. The CDR3 sequence is 16 residues long. V lost 4 bases, J lost 6 bases, and 8 bases stayed unmatched. The germline gives CDR1 SGHDN, CDR2 FVKESK. The DNA for the CDR3 is TGTGCCAGCAGCCCAACCGGACAGGGGGCGATCAATGAGCAGTTCTTC. This codes for CASSPTGQGAINEQFF.

The genes are TRBV2 and TRBJ2-1; TRBD2 aligns across 7 bases. CDR1 and CDR2 from the germline V gene are SNHLY and FYNNEI. This CDR3 region has 16 residues. V shed 3 bases, J shed 4 bases, and the junction held 9 bases outside the gene matches. CDR3 residues: CASSDGGREWYNEQFF. The CDR3 nucleotides read TGTGCCAGCAGTGACGGCGGGCGGGAGTGGTACAATGAGCAGTTCTTC.

The chain is built from TRBV7-2 and TRBJ1-2; D is unresolved. The CDR3 sequence is 17 residues long. V was shortened by 1 base and J by 2 bases, with 17 bases between the two germline ends. Germline CDR1 SGHTA, CDR2 FQGNSA. The CDR3 loop reads CASSLVWADQENYGYTF. As DNA, the CDR3 is TGTGCCAGCAGCTTAGTTTGGGCAGACCAAGAGAACTATGGCTACACCTTC. Full variable domain (rest looked up from reference TRBV7-2 and TRBJ1-2): GAGVSQSPSNKVTEKGKDVELRCDPISGHTALYWYRQSLGQGLEFLIYFQGNSAPDKSGLPSDRFSAERTGGSVSTLTIQRTQQEDSAVYLCASSLVWADQENYGYTFGSGTRLTVV.

This clone was detected only a few times. V and J are TRBV27 and TRBJ1-2; a weak D match, TRBD1 (5 bases). In germline, CDR1 is MNHEY, CDR2 SMNVEV (reference sequence). The germline V and J ends were trimmed by 5 bases and 8 bases, with 15 bases remaining between them. The CDR3 is 13 residues long. In nucleotides, the CDR3 is TGTGCCAGCAGTCGTTTGGGGGTTGACGGCTACACCTTC. It codes for CASSRLGVDGYTF.

In DNA form, the CDR3 reads TGCGCCAGCAGCCAAGACAAGGGACAGGGGGCTCTCGAGCAGTACTTC. Its protein is CASSQDKGQGALEQYF. The gene calls are TRBV4-3 and TRBJ2-7; 12 bases fit TRBD1. V lost 0 bases, J lost 6 bases, and 6 bases stayed unmatched. CDR1 and CDR2 from the germline V gene are LGHNA and YSLEER. The CDR3 spans 16 residues.

The V call is TRBV7-2, the J call TRBJ2-7; D gene ambiguous. Trimming pared 10 bases from V and 3 bases from J, leaving 13 bases between. The germline V gene has CDR1 SGHTA and CDR2 FQGNSA. The CDR3 is made up of 12 amino acids. CDR3 loop: CATSPMGYEQYF. CDR3 nucleotide sequence: TGTGCCACCAGTCCTATGGGCTACGAGCAGTACTTC. Variable domain in full (rest from reference TRBV7-2 and TRBJ2-7): GAGVSQSPSNKVTEKGKDVELRCDPISGHTALYWYRQSLGQGLEFLIYFQGNSAPDKSGLPSDRFSAERTGGSVSTLTIQRTQQEDSAVYLCATSPMGYEQYFGPGTRLTVT.

V gene TRBV27 combines with J gene TRBJ2-2, with 7 bases lining up with TRBD2. The CDR3 loop spans 16 amino acids. Germline CDR1 reads MNHEY; CDR2 reads SMNVEV (reference sequence). V shed 7 bases, J shed 3 bases, and the junction held 11 bases outside the gene matches. CDR3 residues: CASTKGLLADTGELFF. For the CDR3, the DNA is TGTGCCAGCACAAAAGGGCTCCTAGCGGACACCGGGGAGCTGTTTTTT.

The chain carries TRBV11-2 and TRBJ2-1; D gene unclear. The V and J ends lost 1 base and 13 bases respectively, with 14 bases between them. The CDR3 length is 13 residues. CDR1 SGHAT and CDR2 FQNNGV come from the germline V gene. DNA of the CDR3: TGTGCCAGCAGCTTAGCGTCTCTGAGCTATCAGTTCTTC. This translates into CASSLASLSYQFF.

The chain joins TRBV11-3 to TRBJ2-5, with 14 bases matching TRBD2. V lost 4 bases to trimming and J lost 4 bases; unmatched junction nucleotides: 11. Germline V gives CDR1 SGHNT, CDR2 YENEEA. The CDR3 has 18 amino acids. The CDR3 spells CASSSARGLAGVVETQYF. The CDR3, as DNA: TGTGCCAGCAGCTCTGCCCGGGGACTAGCGGGAGTAGTAGAGACCCAGTACTTC.

The chain recombines TRBV29-1 with TRBJ1-2, with unresolved D. V lost 3 bases and J 3 bases, leaving 14 bases between the germline ends. The CDR3 is 14 amino acids. Germline CDR1 is SQVTM and CDR2 is ANQGSEA. In nucleotides, the CDR3 is TGCAGCGTTGAGTTGGCAGGTTATGACTATGGCTACACCTTC. Translating gives CSVELAGYDYGYTF.

The chain combines TRBV11-2 with TRBJ2-7; 7 bases are a match to TRBD1. Trimming removed 2 bases from V and 4 bases from J; junction bases left unmatched: 5. Germline assignment: CDR1 SGHAT and CDR2 FQNNGV. The CDR3 contains 14 residues. The CDR3 loop is CASSLWQGEYEQYF. The CDR3 DNA is TGTGCCAGCAGCTTATGGCAGGGGGAGTACGAGCAGTACTTC. Full variable domain (missing parts from reference TRBV11-2 and TRBJ2-7): EAGVAQSPRYKIIEKRQSVAFWCNPISGHATLYWYQQILGQGPKLLIQFQNNGVVDDSQLPKDRFSAERLKGVDSTLKIQPAKLEDSAVYLCASSLWQGEYEQYFGPGTRLTVT.

The chain recombines TRBV7-6 with TRBJ2-1; D remains unclear. The germline V gene encodes CDR1 SGHVS and CDR2 FNYEAQ. With 2 bases removed from V and 4 bases from J, the gap between germline ends came to 12 bases. CDR3 length: 15 residues. This chain's CDR3 is CASSLSSSAYNEQFF. The CDR3 coding sequence is TGTGCCAGCAGCTTATCTTCGTCGGCGTACAATGAGCAGTTCTTC.